One and the same sample provided the 21 T cell receptor beta chains below, sequenced in a study of T cells after yellow fever vaccination. A single record per CDR3 protein comes from TCRdb applying MiXCR to the 5' RACE reads. The sample lists 300,000 to 350,000 distinct CDR3 sequences, less than 9.5% occurring once. The sequenced sample was PBMCs, obtained 45 days after the first yellow fever vaccination. The receptor set was obtained from a man between 18 and 29 years old who received the YFV17D yellow fever vaccine.

This clonotype was detected ten times or more. The J gene is TRBJ1-2, the V gene TRBV29-1; a weak D match, TRBD1 (5 bases). V lost 2 bases to trimming and J lost 3 bases, with 13 bases between them. From germline, CDR1 is SQVTM and CDR2 ANQGSEA. The length of the CDR3 is 14 residues. The CDR3 is CSVESPDRYYGYTF. CDR3 sequence (DNA): TGCAGCGTTGAATCCCCCGACAGATACTATGGCTACACCTTC.

The chain couples TRBV6-2 or TRBV6-3 to TRBJ1-1; D call uncertain. V lost 2 bases and J 5 bases, leaving 15 bases between the germline ends. The CDR3 runs 15 residues. CDR1 and CDR2 from the germline V gene are MNHEY and SVGEGT. This chain's CDR3 is CASSYGEPPETEAFF. The DNA of the CDR3 is TGTGCCAGCAGTTACGGGGAACCCCCGGAGACTGAAGCTTTCTTT.

Only a few counts were recorded for this clonotype. For the CDR3, the DNA is TGCAGTGCTAGGCGCGGGGGGGGAGCAGATACGCAGTATTTT. This encodes CSARRGGGADTQYF. This chain joins TRBV20-1 and TRBJ2-3; TRBD2 aligns across 9 bases. Germline CDR1 and CDR2: DFQATT and SNEGSKA (reference sequence). With 3 bases clipped from V and 4 bases from J, the junction kept 5 bases outside the gene matches. The CDR3 covers 14 residues.

The J gene is TRBJ2-7, the V gene TRBV20-1, with 10 bases fitting TRBD1. CDR1 is DFQATT, CDR2 SNEGSKA, per germline (reference sequence). V shed 6 bases and J 2 bases; nucleotides not matched to a gene: 4. The CDR3 is 13 residues long. The CDR3 region has the DNA TGCAGTGCGCTAGGACAGGGGGCCTACGAGCAGTACTTC. Translation: CSALGQGAYEQYF.

This clonotype was observed a few times. The chain is built from TRBV24-1 and TRBJ2-3; D possibly corresponds to TRBD2 (6 bases). With 1 base removed from V and 5 bases from J, the gap between germline ends came to 12 bases. The germline gives CDR1 KGHDR, CDR2 SFDVKD. This CDR3 is 15 amino acids long. The CDR3 sequence is CATSDFVTGEDTQYF. DNA of the CDR3: TGTGCCACCAGTGATTTTGTCACGGGGGAAGATACGCAGTATTTT.

The chain is built from TRBV9 and TRBJ2-7; perhaps TRBD1 as D (5 bases). Germline V gives CDR1 SGDLS, CDR2 YYNGEE. The germline V and J ends were trimmed by 3 bases and 4 bases, with 14 bases remaining between them. The CDR3 loop spans 14 amino acids. Written as DNA, the CDR3 is TGTGCCAGCAGCGGATCCCCCCAGGGTTACGAGCAGTACTTC. It yields the protein CASSGSPQGYEQYF. The variable domain in full, with the rest retrieved from reference TRBV9 and TRBJ2-7, is DSGVTQTPKHLITATGQRVTLRCSPRSGDLSVYWYQQSLDQGLQFLIQYYNGEERAKGNILERFSAQQFPDLHSELNLSSLELGDSALYFCASSGSPQGYEQYFGPGTRLTVT.

This clonotype was seen a few times. V and J are TRBV12-3 or TRBV12-4 and TRBJ1-1; a possible D gene is TRBD1 (6 bases). CDR3 length: 13 amino acids. The V gene lost 3 bases and the J gene lost 9 bases, with 14 bases spanning the gap. The CDR3 DNA sequence: TGTGCCAGCAGTTTGGGACACGGCGGGAAAGCTTTCTTT. Its translation is CASSLGHGGKAFF.

By share, this clonotype ranks as large (0.1 to 1%). J is TRBJ2-7 and V is TRBV14, with D maybe TRBD1 (6 bases). Trimming pared 6 bases from V and 6 bases from J, leaving 15 bases between. The CDR3 has 13 residues. Germline V gene data show CDR1 as SGHDN and CDR2 as FVKESK. CDR3: CASSTDVQGEQYV. The CDR3 DNA reads TGTGCCAGCAGTACGGACGTACAGGGCGAGCAGTACGTC.

This clonotype was recorded many times. The genes are TRBV7-2 and TRBJ1-1, with a tentative D call TRBD1 (6 bases). Trimming removed 3 bases at V and 5 bases at J, with 13 bases between. In germline, CDR1 is SGHTA, CDR2 FQGNSA. The CDR3 has 14 amino acids. The CDR3: CASSFLTGGTEAFF. In nucleotides, the CDR3 is TGTGCCAGCAGCTTCCTGACAGGTGGGACTGAAGCTTTCTTT.

In this sample, this clonotype turned up a few times. V and J are TRBV12-3 or TRBV12-4 and TRBJ2-1; TRBD1 or TRBD2 may be the D gene (5 bases each). The CDR3 consists of 16 residues. Trimming removed 1 base from V and 0 bases from J, with 10 bases in between. The CDR3 loop is CASSLGDRNSYNEQFF. CDR3 DNA sequence: TGTGCCAGCAGTTTAGGGGACCGCAACTCCTACAATGAGCAGTTCTTC.

The chain employs TRBV9 and TRBJ1-2; D is unresolved. The V end lost 0 bases, the J end lost 5 bases, and 17 bases lay between the germline ends. This CDR3 region has 16 residues. Per the germline V gene, CDR1 is SGDLS and CDR2 is YYNGEE. CDR3 bases: TGTGCCAGCAGCGTAGACGCCAGGCGTTCGGGTTATGGCTACACCTTC. It yields the protein CASSVDARRSGYGYTF.

Many counts were recorded for this clonotype. The CDR3 DNA reads as TGTGCCTGGAGGACCCCAGGGGGTTTCTATGGCTACACCTTC. This translates into CAWRTPGGFYGYTF. The chain is built from TRBV30 and TRBJ1-2; TRBD1 matches at 7 bases. Per the germline V gene, CDR1 is GTSNPN and CDR2 is SVGIG (reference sequence). CDR3 length: 14 residues. The V segment lost 3 bases and the J segment 4 bases; nucleotides outside the gene matches: 8.

The sample holds a few counts of this clonotype. CDR3 amino acids: CASSLAKGEIQETQYF. For the CDR3, the DNA is TGCGCCAGCAGCTTGGCGAAGGGAGAAATACAAGAGACCCAGTACTTC. The chain links TRBV5-1 to TRBJ2-5, with TRBD2 as a possible D gene (5 bases). V was cut by 0 bases and J by 2 bases, with 14 bases left in between. Germline assignment: CDR1 SGHRS and CDR2 YFSETQ. CDR3 size: 16 residues.

The V call is TRBV6-2 or TRBV6-3, the J call TRBJ2-1; D is unclear. Between the trimmed V and J ends, which lost 6 bases and 7 bases, there was a span of 16 bases. The CDR3 runs to 14 residues. Germline lookup yields CDR1 MNHEY and CDR2 SVGEGT. The CDR3 sequence: CASRAWIGLNEQFF. CDR3 coding DNA: TGTGCCAGCAGGGCCTGGATTGGATTAAATGAGCAGTTCTTC.

The table lists this clonotype with a few counts. The chain carries TRBV10-1 and TRBJ2-7; 13 nucleotides align to TRBD2. CDR1 WNHNN and CDR2 SYGVQD come from the germline V gene (reference sequence). The trim removed 6 bases at V and 2 bases at J, leaving 1 base unmatched. The CDR3 length is 14 residues. The CDR3 coding sequence is TGCGCCAGCAGAGGGACTAGCGGGGCCTACGAGCAGTACTTC. It translates to CASRGTSGAYEQYF.

The table lists this clonotype with a few counts. The chain uses TRBV5-4 and TRBJ2-1; 11 positions match TRBD2. This CDR3 is built from 15 residues. With V trimmed by 2 bases and J by 6 bases, 4 bases remained unmatched. In germline, CDR1 is SGHNT, CDR2 YYREEE (reference sequence). The CDR3 reads CASSFISGGVNEQFF. CDR3 in DNA: TGTGCCAGCAGCTTTATTAGCGGGGGGGTCAATGAGCAGTTCTTC.

The chain couples TRBV3-1 to TRBJ2-2; D tentatively fits TRBD1 or TRBD2 (5 bases each). The CDR3 covers 16 residues. Germline lookup yields CDR1 LGHDT and CDR2 YNNKEL (reference sequence). V lost 0 bases and J lost 4, with 12 bases in between. The CDR3 nucleotides read TGTGCCAGCAGCCAAGATCGAGGGGTCGGCACCGGGGAGCTGTTTTTT. It is translated as CASSQDRGVGTGELFF.

This rearrangement joins TRBV4-3 to TRBJ1-2; D not resolved. Per germline, CDR1 LGHNA and CDR2 YSLEER. CDR3 length: 19 residues. V gave up 0 bases and J gave up 4 bases, with 24 bases separating them. The CDR3 loop reads CASSQDPHPARDPSYGYTF. The DNA for the CDR3 is TGCGCCAGCAGCCAAGATCCTCATCCAGCCCGGGATCCGAGCTATGGCTACACCTTC.

The chain is built from TRBV11-3 and TRBJ2-1, with no clear D. Trimming removed 5 bases at V and 8 bases at J, with 13 bases between. CDR1 SGHNT and CDR2 YENEEA come from the germline V gene. The CDR3 is made up of 13 amino acids. The CDR3 coding sequence is TGTGCCAGCAGCGCCGCTAGATTCCATGAGCAGTTCTTC. Amino acid sequence: CASSAARFHEQFF.

The chain couples TRBV18 to TRBJ2-5; no reliable D call. V lost 8 bases to trimming and J lost 8 bases, with 18 bases between them. Germline CDR1 and CDR2: KGHSH and LQKENI. The CDR3 totals 13 residues. Written as DNA, the CDR3 is TGTGCCAGCAACTCCGTGAAGGCAGGCACCCAGTACTTC. As protein: CASNSVKAGTQYF.

This chain connects TRBV7-2 to TRBJ2-3, with a tentative D call TRBD2 (7 bases). CDR1 is SGHTA and CDR2 is FQGNSA in the germline V gene. Trimming removed 6 bases from V and 4 bases from J, with 17 bases in between. The CDR3 length is 15 residues. The CDR3 sequence: CASRKRGGASDTQYF. CDR3 nucleotide sequence: TGTGCCAGCAGGAAAAGGGGGGGGGCATCAGATACGCAGTATTTT.